Here is one T cell receptor (beta chain) with its context. The antigen remains unidentified. The study ran its PCR with 60 Vbeta and 13 Jbeta primers. Sequenced by immunoSEQ multiplex PCR; TCRdb stores in-frame clones only, minus some. The table records around 130,000 clones, roughly 79% of them present only once. This record comes from a study of cytomegalovirus exposure and HLA in healthy donors. Study observations and caveats: A few chains tied to CMV proved CMV antigen-specific in vitro. The authors later found HLA-associated TCR beta chains more clonally expanded than equally common others. In an earlier analysis, about 87% or about 30%: the productive usage of most TCR beta V segments.

The length of the CDR3 is 18 residues. The V gene's germline CDR1 is SGHTA and CDR2 FQGTGA. Trimming removed 2 bases from V and 3 bases from J; junction bases left unmatched: 6. Sequencing used PBMCs. The chain combines TRBV7-3 with TRBJ2-1, with TRBD2 matching 14 bases. This receptor was identified in a man younger than 40 in good health and CMV-seronegative. The CDR3 loop reads CASSLGTSGSVLYNEQFF. DNA of the CDR3: TGTGCCAGCAGCTTAGGGACTAGCGGGAGTGTTCTCTACAATGAGCAGTTCTTC. The full variable domain, rest sourced from reference TRBV7-3 and TRBJ2-1, is GAGVSQTPSNKVTEKGKYVELRCDPISGHTALYWYRQSLGQGPEFLIYFQGTGAADDSGLPNDRFFAVRPEGSVSTLKIQRTERGDSAVYLCASSLGTSGSVLYNEQFFGPGTRLTVL.